The following is a T cell receptor beta chain sequence with its context. The antigen is undetermined. Germline CDR1 is SGDLS and CDR2 is YYNGEE. Unmatched junction bases numbered 8, after V lost 4 bases and J lost 6 bases. The CDR3 consists of 14 residues. Using immunoSEQ multiplex PCR, the repertoire was profiled, and TCRdb retains in-frame clones only, with some absent. This sample carries over 150,000 clones, around nine tenths of them seen once, and the ten largest clones take 0.49%. The entry originates in a study of T cell responses to AZD1222 COVID-19 vaccine. Study results and caveats: Repertoires were collected only later (after the peak T cell response had occurred).

The sequence was collected from an adult in good health. The rearrangement uses TRBV9 and TRBJ2-7; 9 bases are shared with TRBD1. The sample was peripheral blood, taken on day 0 of AZD1222 vaccination. CDR3 bases: TGTGCCAGCAGCATAGGACAGGGGTCGGTCGAGCAGTACTTC. This gives the protein CASSIGQGSVEQYF.